This T cell receptor (beta chain) is drawn from a study of blood T cells in healthy people across ages (dated by TCRdb to about 2015). The study in broad terms: Template switching captured roughly one uniquely barcoded TCR beta cDNA molecule per two T cells in model experiments. Age-related changes in TCR beta repertoire diversity were measured in the study by deep sequencing normalized with unique cDNA molecular identifiers. The donors were split into four age groups: young (average around 15 years), middle-aged (over 35), aged (roughly 68) and long-lived (approximately 80). To avoid experimental bias, donors of different ages were distributed randomly across sequencing lanes. For two donors (one aged 18 to 30 and one aged 80 or older), the study analyzed two additional independent replicas of 1 million unique cDNA reads from the same blood draw. Points the paper makes about the study in general: Observed TCR beta diversity correlated strongly with the percentage of naive T cells measured by flow cytometry. The CMV infection status of donors was not known, potentially confounding age-related changes in expanded clonotypes. Since profiling was done on bulk unsorted PBMCs, naive and antigen-experienced compartments could not be conclusively compared. Total diversity estimates from one million sequenced T cells were considered lower bounds and underestimates. Compared with the aged group, more naive CD4+ T cells, fewer expanded clones and increased TCR diversity were shown by the long-lived group, suggesting age selection. As age increased, observed TCR beta diversity per million T cells dropped in a roughly linear way, and a significant reduction was already evident by age 40.

Library preparation used 5' RACE. The sequencer listed for this sample is Illumina HiSeq 2500. A second PCR of about 7 to 12 cycles was run with a J-beta primer mix and a sample-barcoded 5' primer. Each TCR beta cDNA molecule received a unique molecular identifier from a template-switch 5' adaptor carrying 12 random nucleotides. Each sample yielded at least 3 million CDR3-containing paired-end reads. The Mint cDNA synthesis kit, primed by a TRBC-specific oligonucleotide, was used to synthesize first-strand cDNA from all RNA. All cDNA was treated with uracil-DNA glycosylase and then went through a first 18-cycle PCR with the universal primers M1SS and BC2_uni_R. For the original study's pipeline: For normalization, 1 million high-quality reads, each with a distinct molecular identifier, were randomly selected from each sample. Reads with shared molecular identifiers were discarded instead of being binned into consensus sequences. CDR3 identification, clonotype clustering and error correction used MiTCR with a Q25 quality threshold and the strictest error-elimination algorithm. A nonparametric unseen species model with Euler transformation was used to estimate lower-bound total TCR beta diversity. In-frame beta chains were kept once TCRdb had trimmed the public reads at Q25 with fastp and called clones with MiXCR. Entries that share a CDR3 protein sequence are merged under the most common genes and DNA. TCRdb's processing, not the authors' own work, is the source of the V and J calls. The sample table shows roughly 1.6 million distinct CDR3 sequences, and 34% are seen once. The ten biggest clones cover over 9% of the sample.

Comments on this clonotype: No cognate antigen has been identified for it. Per-nucleotide qualities are absent, and no much larger clonotype sits a single base away.

The donors were under 40 Caucasian individuals from Russia, aged roughly 6 to 95 years, who were systemically healthy. Each donor gave about 9.7 milliliters of peripheral blood, drawn into EDTA-treated Vacutainer tubes. Ficoll-Paque density-gradient centrifugation was used to isolate PBMCs, with at least 7 million obtained per sample. Total RNA was extracted from PBMCs with Trizol reagent, with at least 6 micrograms obtained per sample. The percentages of naive CD45RAhigh/CD27high T cells were determined by flow cytometry on a PBMC aliquot from every donor. Counted from cysteine to phenylalanine, this CDR3 has 13 amino acids. The DNA shown is the 39-base CDR3, in frame from base 1. CDR1 is given as SNHLY and CDR2 as FYNNEI, both from the germline V gene.

The chain is made from TRBV2 and TRBJ2-5; the D gene cannot be named for sure. The J call could be wrong; TRBJ2-7 is a better fit for the DNA end. The sequencing input was blood. This sequence originates from a woman younger than 45 in good health. The sequenced DNA: TGTGCCAGCCTCCCGGCGTTCCGAGACGAGCAGTACTTC. Its coded protein is CASLPAFRDEQYF.